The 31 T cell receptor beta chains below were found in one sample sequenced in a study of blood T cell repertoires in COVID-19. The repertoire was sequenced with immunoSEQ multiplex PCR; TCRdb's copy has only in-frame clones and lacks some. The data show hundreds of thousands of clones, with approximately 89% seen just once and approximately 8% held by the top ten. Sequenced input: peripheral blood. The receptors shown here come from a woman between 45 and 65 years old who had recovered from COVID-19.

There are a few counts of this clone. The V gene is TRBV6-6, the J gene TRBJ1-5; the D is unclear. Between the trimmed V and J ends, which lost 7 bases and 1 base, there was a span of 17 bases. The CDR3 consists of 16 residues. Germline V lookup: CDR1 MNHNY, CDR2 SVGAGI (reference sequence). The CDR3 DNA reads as TGTGCCAGCACCCCCGGAGATGCAGTGAGCAATCAGCCCCAGCATTTT. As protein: CASTPGDAVSNQPQHF.

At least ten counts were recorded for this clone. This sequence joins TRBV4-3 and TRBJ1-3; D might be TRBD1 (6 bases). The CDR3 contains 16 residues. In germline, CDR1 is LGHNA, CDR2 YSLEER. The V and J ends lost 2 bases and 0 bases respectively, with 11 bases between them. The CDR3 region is CASSQNTGTSGNTIYF. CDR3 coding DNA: TGCGCCAGCAGCCAAAATACAGGGACCTCTGGAAACACCATATATTTT.

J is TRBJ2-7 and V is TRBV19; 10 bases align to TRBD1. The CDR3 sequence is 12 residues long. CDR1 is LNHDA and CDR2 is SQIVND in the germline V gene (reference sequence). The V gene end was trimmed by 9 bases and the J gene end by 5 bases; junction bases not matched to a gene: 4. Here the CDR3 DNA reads TGTGCCAGCCGGGACAGGGGCAACGAGCAGTACTTC. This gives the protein CASRDRGNEQYF.

The CDR3 DNA is TGTGCCAGCAGTTCGGACAATGAGCAGTTCTTC. It specifies CASSSDNEQFF. The chain couples TRBV12-3 or TRBV12-4 to TRBJ2-1; D gene uncertain. CDR3 length: 11 amino acids. Trimming pared 4 bases from V and 5 bases from J, leaving 3 bases between.

The CDR3 loop is CSVRTSGYNEQFF. Here the CDR3 DNA reads TGCAGCGTTAGGACTAGCGGTTACAATGAGCAGTTCTTC. The V and J genes are TRBV29-1 and TRBJ2-1, with 10 bases fitting TRBD2. The CDR3 has 13 amino acids. Germline trimming cut 5 bases from V and 4 bases from J; bases unmatched to any gene: 2. The V gene's germline CDR1 is SQVTM and CDR2 ANQGSEA.

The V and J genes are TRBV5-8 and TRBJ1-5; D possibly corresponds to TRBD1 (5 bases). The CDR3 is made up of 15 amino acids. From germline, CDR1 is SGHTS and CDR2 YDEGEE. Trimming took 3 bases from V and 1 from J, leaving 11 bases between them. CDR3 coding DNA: TGTGCCAGCAGCTGGGGGGGGGTAAGCAATCAGCCCCAGCATTTT. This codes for CASSWGGVSNQPQHF.

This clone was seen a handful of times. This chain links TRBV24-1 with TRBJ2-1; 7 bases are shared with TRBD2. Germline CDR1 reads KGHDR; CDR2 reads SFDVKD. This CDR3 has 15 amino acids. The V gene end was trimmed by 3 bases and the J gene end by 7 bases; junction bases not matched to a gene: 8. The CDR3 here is CATSDTAGVFNEQFF. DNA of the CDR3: TGTGCCACCAGTGATACGGCGGGGGTATTTAATGAGCAGTTCTTC.

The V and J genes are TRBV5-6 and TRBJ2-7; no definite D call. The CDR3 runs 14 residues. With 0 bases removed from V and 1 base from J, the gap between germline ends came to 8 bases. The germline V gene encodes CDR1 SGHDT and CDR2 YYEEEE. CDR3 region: CASSLAYRSYEQYF. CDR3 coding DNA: TGTGCCAGCAGCTTGGCCTACAGATCCTACGAGCAGTACTTC.

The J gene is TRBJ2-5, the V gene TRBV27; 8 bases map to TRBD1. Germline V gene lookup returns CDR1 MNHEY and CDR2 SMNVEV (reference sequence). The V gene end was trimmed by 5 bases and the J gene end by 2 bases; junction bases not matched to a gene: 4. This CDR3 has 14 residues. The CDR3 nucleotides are TGTGCCAGCAGTCAACGACAGGGGCAAGAGACCCAGTACTTC. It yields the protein CASSQRQGQETQYF.

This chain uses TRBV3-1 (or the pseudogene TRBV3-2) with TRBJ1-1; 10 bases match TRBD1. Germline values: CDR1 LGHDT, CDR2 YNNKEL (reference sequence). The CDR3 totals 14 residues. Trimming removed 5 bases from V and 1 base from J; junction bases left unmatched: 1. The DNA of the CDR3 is TGTGCCAGCAGCGGGACAGGGGCGAACACTGAAGCTTTCTTT. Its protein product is CASSGTGANTEAFF.

CDR3 sequence reads: CASSVQGQTRAATGGYTF. DNA for the CDR3: TGTGCCAGCAGCGTGCAGGGGCAAACCCGCGCCGCCACTGGTGGCTACACCTTC. The V gene is TRBV9, the J gene TRBJ1-2, with D maybe TRBD1 (6 bases). From germline, CDR1 is SGDLS and CDR2 YYNGEE. This CDR3 spans 18 amino acids. V lost 2 bases, J lost 7 bases, and 27 bases lay in between.

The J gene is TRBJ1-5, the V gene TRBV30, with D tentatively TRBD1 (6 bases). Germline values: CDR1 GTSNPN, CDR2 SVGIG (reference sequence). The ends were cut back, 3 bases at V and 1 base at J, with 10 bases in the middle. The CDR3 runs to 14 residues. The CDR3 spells CAWRRGHSNQPQHF. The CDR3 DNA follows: TGTGCCTGGAGGAGGGGACACAGCAATCAGCCCCAGCATTTT.

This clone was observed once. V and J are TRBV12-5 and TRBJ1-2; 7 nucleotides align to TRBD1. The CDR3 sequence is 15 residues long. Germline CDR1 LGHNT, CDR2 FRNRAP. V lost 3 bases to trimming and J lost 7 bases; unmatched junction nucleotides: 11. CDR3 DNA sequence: TGTGCTAGTGGTTTATCCTCGACAGGGTTTCTTGGCTACACCTTC. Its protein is CASGLSSTGFLGYTF.

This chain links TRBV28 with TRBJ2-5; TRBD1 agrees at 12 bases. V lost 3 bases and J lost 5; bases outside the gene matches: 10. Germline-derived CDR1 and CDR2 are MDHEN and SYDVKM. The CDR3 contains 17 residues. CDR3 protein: CASSFGTGGRGLETQYF. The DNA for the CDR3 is TGTGCCAGCAGTTTTGGGACAGGGGGCCGAGGGCTGGAGACCCAGTACTTC.

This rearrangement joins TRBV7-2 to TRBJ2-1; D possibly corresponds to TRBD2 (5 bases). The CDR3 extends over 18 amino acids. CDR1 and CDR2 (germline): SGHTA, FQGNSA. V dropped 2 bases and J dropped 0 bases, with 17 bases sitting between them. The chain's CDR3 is CASSLIWAGRSSYNEQFF. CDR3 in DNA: TGTGCCAGCAGCTTAATTTGGGCGGGCAGGAGCTCCTACAATGAGCAGTTCTTC. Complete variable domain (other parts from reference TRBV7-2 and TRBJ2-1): GAGVSQSPSNKVTEKGKDVELRCDPISGHTALYWYRQSLGQGLEFLIYFQGNSAPDKSGLPSDRFSAERTGGSVSTLTIQRTQQEDSAVYLCASSLIWAGRSSYNEQFFGPGTRLTVL.

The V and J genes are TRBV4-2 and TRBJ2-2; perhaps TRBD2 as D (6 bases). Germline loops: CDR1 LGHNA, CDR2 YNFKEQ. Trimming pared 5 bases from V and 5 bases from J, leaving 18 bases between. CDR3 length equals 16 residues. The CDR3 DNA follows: TGTGCCAGCAGCACTGGACGCGGGATAAGGACCGGGGAGCTGTTTTTT. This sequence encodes CASSTGRGIRTGELFF.

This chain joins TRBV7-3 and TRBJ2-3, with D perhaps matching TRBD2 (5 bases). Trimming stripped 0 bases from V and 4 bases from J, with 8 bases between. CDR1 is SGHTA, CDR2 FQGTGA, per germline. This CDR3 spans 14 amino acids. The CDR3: CASSLTGGADTQYF. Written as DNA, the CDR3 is TGTGCCAGCAGCTTAACTGGAGGCGCAGATACGCAGTATTTT.

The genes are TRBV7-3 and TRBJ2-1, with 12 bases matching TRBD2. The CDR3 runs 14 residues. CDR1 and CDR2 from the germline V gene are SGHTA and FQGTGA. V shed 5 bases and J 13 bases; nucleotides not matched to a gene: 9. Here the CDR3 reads CASSPALTSGGQFF. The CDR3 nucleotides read TGTGCCAGCAGCCCCGCCCTGACTAGCGGGGGTCAGTTCTTC.

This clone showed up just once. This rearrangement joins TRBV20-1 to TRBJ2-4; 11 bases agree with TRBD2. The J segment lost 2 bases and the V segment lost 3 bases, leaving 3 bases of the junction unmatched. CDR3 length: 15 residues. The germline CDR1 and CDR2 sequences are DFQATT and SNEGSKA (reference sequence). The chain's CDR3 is CSASIAGGPKNIQYF. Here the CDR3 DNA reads TGCAGTGCTAGTATAGCGGGGGGGCCCAAAAACATTCAGTACTTC.

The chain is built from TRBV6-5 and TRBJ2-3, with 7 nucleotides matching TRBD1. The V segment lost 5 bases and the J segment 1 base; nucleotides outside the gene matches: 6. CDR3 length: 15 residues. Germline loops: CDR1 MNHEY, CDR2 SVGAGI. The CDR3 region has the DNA TGTGCCAGCAGTACCGGGACAGCTCGCACAGATACGCAGTATTTT. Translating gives CASSTGTARTDTQYF.

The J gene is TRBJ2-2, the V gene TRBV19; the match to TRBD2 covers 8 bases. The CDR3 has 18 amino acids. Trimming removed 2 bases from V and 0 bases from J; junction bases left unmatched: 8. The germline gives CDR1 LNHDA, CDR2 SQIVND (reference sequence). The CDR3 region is CASSIRRGGLANTGELFF. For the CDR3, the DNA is TGTGCCAGTAGTATACGCCGGGGGGGCCTCGCGAACACCGGGGAGCTGTTTTTT. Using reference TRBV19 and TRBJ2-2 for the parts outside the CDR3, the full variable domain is DGGITQSPKYLFRKEGQNVTLSCEQNLNHDAMYWYRQDPGQGLRLIYYSQIVNDFQKGDIAEGYSVSREKKESFPLTVTSAQKNPTAFYLCASSIRRGGLANTGELFFGEGSRLTVL.

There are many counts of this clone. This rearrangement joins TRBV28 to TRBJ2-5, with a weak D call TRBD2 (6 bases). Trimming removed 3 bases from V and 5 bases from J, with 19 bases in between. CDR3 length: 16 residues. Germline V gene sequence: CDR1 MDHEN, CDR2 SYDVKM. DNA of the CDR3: TGTGCCAGCAGTTTTTTATCTAGGGGACTTCAGGAGACCCAGTACTTC. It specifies CASSFLSRGLQETQYF.

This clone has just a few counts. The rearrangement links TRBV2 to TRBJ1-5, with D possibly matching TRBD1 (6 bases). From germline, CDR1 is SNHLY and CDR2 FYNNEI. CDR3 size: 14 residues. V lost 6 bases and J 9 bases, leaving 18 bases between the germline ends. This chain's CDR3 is CASRGATGWGPQHF. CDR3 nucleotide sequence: TGTGCCAGCAGGGGGGCAACAGGCTGGGGGCCCCAGCATTTT.

Written as DNA, the CDR3 is TGTGCCACCAGCAGAGAAGCGGGGAGTGAGCAGTTCTTC. Residues: CATSREAGSEQFF. V gene TRBV15 combines with J gene TRBJ2-1; 7 bases map to TRBD2. The CDR3 is made up of 13 amino acids. J lost 9 bases, V lost 0 bases, and 2 bases had no gene match. Germline values: CDR1 LNHNV, CDR2 YYDKDF (reference sequence).

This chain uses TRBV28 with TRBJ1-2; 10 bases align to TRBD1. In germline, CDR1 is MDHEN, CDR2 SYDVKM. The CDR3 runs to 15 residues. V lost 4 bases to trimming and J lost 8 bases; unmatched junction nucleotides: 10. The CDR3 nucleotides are TGTGCCAGCAGTTCAGTCCCGGGACAGGGGACGGGCTACACCTTC. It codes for CASSSVPGQGTGYTF.

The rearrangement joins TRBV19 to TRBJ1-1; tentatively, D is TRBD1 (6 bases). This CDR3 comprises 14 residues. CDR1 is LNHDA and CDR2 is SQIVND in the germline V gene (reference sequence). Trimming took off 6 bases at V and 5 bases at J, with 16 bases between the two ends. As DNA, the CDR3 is TGTGCCAGTAGCATCAACACAGGGCCTACTGAAGCTTTCTTT. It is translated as CASSINTGPTEAFF.

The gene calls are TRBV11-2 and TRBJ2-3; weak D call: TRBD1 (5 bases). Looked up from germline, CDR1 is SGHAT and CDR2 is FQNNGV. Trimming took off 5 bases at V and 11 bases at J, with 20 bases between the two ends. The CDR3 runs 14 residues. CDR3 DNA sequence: TGTGCCAGCAGCCCGACAGTCTCAAGCGTGAGGCAGTATTTT. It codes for CASSPTVSSVRQYF.

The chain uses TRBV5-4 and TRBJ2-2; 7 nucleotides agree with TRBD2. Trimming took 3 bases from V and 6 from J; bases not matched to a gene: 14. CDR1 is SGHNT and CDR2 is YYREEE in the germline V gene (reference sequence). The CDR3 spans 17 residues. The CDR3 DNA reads TGTGCCAGCAGCTCACCCTCGGGGGGAGTAGGGGCCGGGGAGCTGTTTTTT. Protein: CASSSPSGGVGAGELFF. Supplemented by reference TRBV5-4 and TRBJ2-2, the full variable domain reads ETGVTQSPTHLIKTRGQQVTLRCSSQSGHNTVSWYQQALGQGPQFIFQYYREEENGRGNFPPRFSGLQFPNYSSELNVNALELDDSALYLCASSSPSGGVGAGELFFGEGSRLTVL.

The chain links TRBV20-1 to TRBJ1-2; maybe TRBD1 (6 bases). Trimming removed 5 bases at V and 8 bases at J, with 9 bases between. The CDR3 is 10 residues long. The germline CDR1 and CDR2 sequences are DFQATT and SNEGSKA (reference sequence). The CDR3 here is CSASGDGYTF. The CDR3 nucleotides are TGCAGTGCTTCAGGGGACGGCTACACCTTC.

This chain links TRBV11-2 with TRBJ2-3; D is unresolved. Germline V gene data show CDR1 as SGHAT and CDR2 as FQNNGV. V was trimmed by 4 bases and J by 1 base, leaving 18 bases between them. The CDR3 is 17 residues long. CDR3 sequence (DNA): TGTGCCAGCAGCTCCAGTAAGCTAGGCCCTCGCACAGATACGCAGTATTTT. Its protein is CASSSSKLGPRTDTQYF.

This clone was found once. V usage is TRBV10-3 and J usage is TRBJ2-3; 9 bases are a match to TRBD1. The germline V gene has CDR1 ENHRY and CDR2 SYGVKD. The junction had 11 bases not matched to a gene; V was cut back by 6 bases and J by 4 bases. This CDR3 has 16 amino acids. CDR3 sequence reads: CAISPDRGSRSDTQYF. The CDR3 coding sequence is TGTGCCATCAGCCCGGACAGGGGAAGTCGGTCAGATACGCAGTATTTT.